What follows are 22 T cell receptor beta chains derived from one specimen sequenced in a study of blood T cell repertoires in COVID-19. The assay was immunoSEQ multiplex PCR, and TCRdb's table has in-frame clones only and misses some. The repertoire holds over 200,000 clones, with 70% to 90% as singletons. The sequenced sample was peripheral blood. The receptors shown here come from a man aged 35-49 years with acute or convalescent COVID-19.

The rearrangement links TRBV11-3 to TRBJ2-6, with 8 bases matching TRBD2. The CDR3 contains 16 residues. The V gene end was trimmed by 5 bases and the J gene end by 0 bases; junction bases not matched to a gene: 3. Looked up from germline, CDR1 is SGHNT and CDR2 is YENEEA. The CDR3 sequence is CASSARGGSGANVLTF. The DNA for the CDR3 is TGTGCCAGCAGCGCTCGGGGGGGCTCTGGGGCCAACGTCCTGACTTTC.

This chain joins TRBV7-3 and TRBJ2-3, with 8 bases lining up with TRBD2. With V trimmed by 2 bases and J by 7 bases, 8 bases remained unmatched. The CDR3 spans 15 residues. Germline V gene data show CDR1 as SGHTA and CDR2 as FQGTGA. CDR3 coding DNA: TGTGCCAGCAGCTTAGGGCGGGAGGACCTCAATACGCAGTATTTT. Encoded protein: CASSLGREDLNTQYF.

The chain has TRBV27 and TRBJ2-2; weak D call: TRBD2 (6 bases). The germline V gene has CDR1 MNHEY and CDR2 SMNVEV (reference sequence). The CDR3 runs to 14 residues. V lost 6 bases and J lost 5, with 13 bases in between. The CDR3 spells CASSWGDGTGELFF. The CDR3 DNA sequence: TGTGCCAGCAGCTGGGGGGATGGGACCGGGGAGCTGTTTTTT.

J is TRBJ2-7 and V is TRBV7-9; unclear D gene. Trimming pared 2 bases from V and 2 bases from J, leaving 16 bases between. CDR1 is SEHNR, CDR2 FQNEAQ, per germline (reference sequence). The CDR3 has 16 amino acids. The CDR3: CASSLFRRPITYEQYF. CDR3 bases: TGTGCCAGCAGCTTATTTCGGAGACCAATAACCTACGAGCAGTACTTC. The full variable domain, in which reference TRBV7-9 and TRBJ2-7 provide the parts outside the CDR3, is DTGVSQNPRHKITKRGQNVTFRCDPISEHNRLYWYRQTLGQGPEFLTYFQNEAQLEKSRLLSDRFSAERPKGSFSTLEIQRTEQGDSAMYLCASSLFRRPITYEQYFGPGTRLTVT.

J is TRBJ1-6 and V is TRBV7-9; the D is unclear. V lost 6 bases and J 7 bases, leaving 16 bases between the germline ends. CDR3 length: 15 amino acids. CDR1 and CDR2 from the germline V gene are SEHNR and FQNEAQ (reference sequence). The CDR3 nucleotides are TGTGCCAGCAGTCTAGTAGAGGCCCCCAATTCACCCCTCCACTTT. This translates into CASSLVEAPNSPLHF.

The chain has TRBV19 and TRBJ1-5, with TRBD1 matching over 7 bases. Trimming took 1 base from V and 0 from J; bases not matched to a gene: 9. Germline loops: CDR1 LNHDA, CDR2 SQIVND (reference sequence). The length of the CDR3 is 18 residues. The CDR3 spells CASSIAWTGHYSNQPQHF. The CDR3, as DNA: TGTGCCAGTAGTATAGCTTGGACAGGACACTATAGCAATCAGCCCCAGCATTTT. Full variable domain (remainder filled in from reference TRBV19 and TRBJ1-5): DGGITQSPKYLFRKEGQNVTLSCEQNLNHDAMYWYRQDPGQGLRLIYYSQIVNDFQKGDIAEGYSVSREKKESFPLTVTSAQKNPTAFYLCASSIAWTGHYSNQPQHFGDGTRLSIL.

The rearrangement links TRBV6-2 or TRBV6-3 to TRBJ2-1; 10 nucleotides match TRBD2. Unmatched junction bases numbered 4, after V lost 2 bases and J lost 3 bases. The CDR3 length is 16 residues. The germline gives CDR1 MNHEY, CDR2 SVGEGT. The CDR3 nucleotides read TGTGCCAGCAGTTACGTAGCGGGGGGTTTCTACAATGAGCAGTTCTTC. Its protein product is CASSYVAGGFYNEQFF.

This chain joins TRBV6-1 and TRBJ2-2, with 7 bases that match TRBD2. The CDR3 runs 15 residues. Germline loops: CDR1 MNHNS, CDR2 SASEGT. Trimming took 3 bases from V and 4 from J; bases not matched to a gene: 5. Written as DNA, the CDR3 is TGTGCCAGCAGTGATCCGGGACTAACCACCGGGGAGCTGTTTTTT. Translated: CASSDPGLTTGELFF.

V and J are TRBV6-5 and TRBJ2-5; no reliable D call. The CDR3 totals 14 residues. From germline, CDR1 is MNHEY and CDR2 SVGAGI. Trimming took 2 bases from V and 14 from J, leaving 21 bases between them. The DNA of the CDR3 is TGTGCCAGCAGTTACCACTCGAACGGCCGGAGCAGTTACTTC. Encoded protein: CASSYHSNGRSSYF.

The V call is TRBV19, the J call TRBJ2-1, with 11 positions matching TRBD2. The CDR3 sequence is 14 residues long. Per the germline V gene, CDR1 is LNHDA and CDR2 is SQIVND (reference sequence). V dropped 5 bases and J dropped 7; count of bases not matched to a gene: 4. CDR3 residues: CASSPLAGGNEQFF. The CDR3 region has the DNA TGTGCCAGTAGTCCCCTAGCGGGAGGTAATGAGCAGTTCTTC.

This chain connects TRBV30 to TRBJ2-7; 7 bases fit TRBD2. After removal of 0 bases from V and 2 bases from J, the junction contained 4 bases not matched to a gene. Germline V gene data show CDR1 as GTSNPN and CDR2 as SVGIG (reference sequence). This CDR3 spans 14 amino acids. CDR3 sequence (DNA): TGTGCCTGGAGTGTGTCTAGCGGCCCCTACGAGCAGTACTTC. It encodes CAWSVSSGPYEQYF.

The rearrangement uses TRBV4-2 and TRBJ1-5, with TRBD1 matching 7 bases. CDR1 LGHNA and CDR2 YNFKEQ come from the germline V gene. The CDR3 extends over 13 amino acids. V gave up 4 bases and J gave up 13 bases; unmatched junction bases: 10. CDR3 sequence reads: CASSLGTDPLQHF. The CDR3 region has the DNA TGTGCCAGCAGCCTCGGGACAGACCCCCTTCAGCATTTT.

The chain combines TRBV6-5 with TRBJ1-2; 9 bases are a match to TRBD1. The germline V gene encodes CDR1 MNHEY and CDR2 SVGAGI. With V trimmed by 7 bases and J by 8 bases, 8 bases remained unmatched. The CDR3 has 13 amino acids. The chain's CDR3 is CASTSGTGTGYTF. The CDR3 bases are TGTGCCAGCACTTCCGGGACAGGGACCGGCTACACCTTC.

The chain employs TRBV6-4 and TRBJ2-6; a weak D match, TRBD2 (5 bases). CDR3 length: 21 amino acids. V was cut by 0 bases and J by 4 bases, with 25 bases left in between. Germline CDR1 reads MRHNA; CDR2 reads SNTAGT. The CDR3, as DNA: TGTGCCAGCAGTGACTCGAAGGTTCGTTGGGAGCCCCCCAAAGGGGCCAACGTCCTGACTTTC. Translated: CASSDSKVRWEPPKGANVLTF.

The chain is built from TRBV10-2 and TRBJ2-1; TRBD2 agrees at 13 bases. Trimming cost V 7 bases and J 5 bases; bases outside gene matches: 5. CDR1 WSHSY and CDR2 SAAADI come from the germline V gene. The CDR3 runs to 15 residues. DNA for the CDR3: TGCGCCAGCACTCTCACTAGCGGGGGGGACAATGAGCAGTTCTTC. Protein sequence: CASTLTSGGDNEQFF.

The CDR3 nucleotides are TGTGCCAGCAGCACCGACTACCAACTTACGCAGTATTTT. Translation gives CASSTDYQLTQYF. The V gene is TRBV9, the J gene TRBJ2-3; tentatively, D is TRBD2 (5 bases). Trimming took off 4 bases at V and 8 bases at J, with 14 bases between the two ends. CDR3 length equals 13 residues. In germline, CDR1 is SGDLS, CDR2 YYNGEE.

A single count supports this clone. The CDR3 sequence: CASSYAAWGRNSPLHF. In nucleotides, the CDR3 is TGTGCCAGCAGCTACGCCGCTTGGGGCAGAAATTCACCCCTCCACTTT. The chain is built from TRBV5-5 and TRBJ1-6; D possibly corresponds to TRBD1 (5 bases). V was shortened by 3 bases and J by 7 bases, with 17 bases between the two germline ends. The CDR3 runs 16 residues. From germline, CDR1 is SGHKS and CDR2 YYEKEE (reference sequence). Full variable domain (rest looked up from reference TRBV5-5 and TRBJ1-6): DAGVTQSPTHLIKTRGQQVTLRCSPISGHKSVSWYQQVLGQGPQFIFQYYEKEERGRGNFPDRFSARQFPNYSSELNVNALLLGDSALYLCASSYAAWGRNSPLHFGNGTRLTVT.

The CDR3 DNA follows: TGCGCCAGCAGCCAGCAGACAGGGGCTGGAAACACCATATATTTT. The encoded protein is CASSQQTGAGNTIYF. The genes are TRBV4-1 and TRBJ1-3; 8 nucleotides line up with TRBD1. The junction had 3 bases not matched to a gene; V was cut back by 3 bases and J by 2 bases. Germline loops: CDR1 MGHRA, CDR2 YSYEKL. The CDR3 is made up of 15 amino acids.

The V and J genes are TRBV21-1 and TRBJ1-5; the DNA was not used to check the table's D call, TRBD1. TRBV21-1 is noted as a pseudogene. The CDR3 length is 20 residues. For the CDR3, the DNA is TGTGCCAGCAGCAAACCACCGGGACAGGGGGTGCATGGCAGCAATCAGCCCCAGCATTTT. Translated: CASSKPPGQGVHGSNQPQHF.

Written as DNA, the CDR3 is TGCAGCGTTGAAGGGACAGGGGCCTACGAGCAGTACTTC. Its protein is CSVEGTGAYEQYF. The chain uses TRBV29-1 and TRBJ2-7; TRBD1 agrees at 9 bases. CDR3 length: 13 residues. The ends lost 1 base at V and 2 bases at J; junction bases unmatched: 0. Germline CDR1 is SQVTM and CDR2 is ANQGSEA.

The chain has TRBV18 and TRBJ2-1; TRBD2 might be the D (6 bases). Looked up from germline, CDR1 is KGHSH and CDR2 is LQKENI. V shed 1 base and J shed 8 bases, with 12 bases lying between them. This CDR3 region has 14 residues. CDR3 coding DNA: TGTGCCAGCTCACCACTTTTCGGAGGGGATGAGCAGTTCTTC. The encoded protein is CASSPLFGGDEQFF.

J is TRBJ2-1 and V is TRBV4-1, with a tentative D call TRBD2 (5 bases). V dropped 3 bases and J dropped 9 bases, with 15 bases sitting between them. This CDR3 spans 14 amino acids. Looked up from germline, CDR1 is MGHRA and CDR2 is YSYEKL. The CDR3 DNA reads as TGCGCCAGCAGCCAGCCCTTGCTAGCCGGTGAGCAGTTCTTC. Amino acid sequence: CASSQPLLAGEQFF.